These T cell receptor beta chains were read from a single sample in a study of Graves' ophthalmopathy and Graves' hyperthyroidism. TCRdb recomputed calls from the multiplex PCR reads with MiXCR, one row per CDR3 protein. This sample carries hundreds of thousands of distinct CDR3 sequences, about two fifths of them seen once, and the ten largest clones take 3% to 4%. What was sequenced was peripheral blood. The receptors shown here come from an adult man with Graves' ophthalmopathy. Each CDR3 is given with its conserved first and last residue. The D gene is left open where the match is weak. Where a row states a size, it is once, few, many or the class of an expanded clone; other rows omit it.

TRBV25-1	TRBJ1-2	NA	NA	TGTGCCAGCGTGGAAACCGTCGGTCGGGAAGGCTACACCTTC	CASVETVGREGYTF
TRBV7-8	TRBJ2-7	NA	NA	TGTGCCAGCAGCCAAGATCTCTCTCTAAGCTCCTACGAGCAGTACTTC	CASSQDLSLSSYEQYF
TRBV5-4	TRBJ1-2	few	NA	TGTGCCAGCAGCCCTAGACAGGCTGTAGGGCCGGAGGGCTACACCTTC	CASSPRQAVGPEGYTF
TRBV10-3	TRBJ1-1	NA	NA	TGTGCCATCAGTGAGTTACAGGGCGCTGAAGCTTTCTTT	CAISELQGAEAFF
TRBV24-1	TRBJ2-1	NA	TRBD1	TGTGCCACCGGAGAAGAGGGACAGTGGAATGAGCAGTTCTTC	CATGEEGQWNEQFF
TRBV12-3/TRBV12-4	TRBJ1-2	many	NA	TGTGCCAGCAGTTCTAGGACAGCGGGCTATGGCTACACCTTC	CASSSRTAGYGYTF
TRBV7-7	TRBJ2-5	many	TRBD1	TGTGCTAGCAGCCAGGGACAGGGCCAAGAGACCCAGTACTTC	CASSQGQGQETQYF
TRBV2	TRBJ1-5	many	NA	TGTGCCAGCAGTGTCGGTGAAAATCAGCCCCAGCATTTT	CASSVGENQPQHF
TRBV10-3	TRBJ2-7	few	NA	TGTGCCAGCAACAGCGCGGGGGCCCGCAGGTCCTACGAGCAGTACTTC	CASNSAGARRSYEQYF
TRBV25-1	TRBJ1-3	NA	NA	TGTGCCATCAGTGAGACCCCGGGAAACACCATATATTTT	CAISETPGNTIYF
TRBV24-1	TRBJ1-4	many	NA	TGTGCCACCAGTGATTCCAGTCACCTTAATGAAAAACTGTTTTTT	CATSDSSHLNEKLFF
TRBV6-1	TRBJ2-7	many	NA	TGTGCCAGCAGTGAAGGACAACTAGCTACCTACGAGCAGTACTTC	CASSEGQLATYEQYF
TRBV27	TRBJ2-5	few	NA	TGTGCCAGCAGTTCGACAGGTTACGAGACCCAGTACTTC	CASSSTGYETQYF
TRBV9	TRBJ1-1	few	NA	TGTGCCAGCACCTACCGAGAGAACACTGAAGCTTTCTTT	CASTYRENTEAFF
TRBV14	TRBJ2-7	few	NA	TGTGCCAGCAGCCAAGAGTCAGGGACCACAAGCTCCTACGAGCAGTACTTC	CASSQESGTTSSYEQYF
TRBV12-3/TRBV12-4	TRBJ2-7	many	TRBD2	TGTGCCAGCAGTCCGACTAGCGGGGGATCCTACGAGCAGTACTTC	CASSPTSGGSYEQYF
TRBV5-4	TRBJ2-5	NA	NA	TGTGCCAGCAGTTCACTAGAACAAGAGACCCAGTACTTC	CASSSLEQETQYF
TRBV30	TRBJ2-7	NA	NA	TGTGCCTGGAGTGGTAATCGCGCATACGAGCAGTACTTC	CAWSGNRAYEQYF